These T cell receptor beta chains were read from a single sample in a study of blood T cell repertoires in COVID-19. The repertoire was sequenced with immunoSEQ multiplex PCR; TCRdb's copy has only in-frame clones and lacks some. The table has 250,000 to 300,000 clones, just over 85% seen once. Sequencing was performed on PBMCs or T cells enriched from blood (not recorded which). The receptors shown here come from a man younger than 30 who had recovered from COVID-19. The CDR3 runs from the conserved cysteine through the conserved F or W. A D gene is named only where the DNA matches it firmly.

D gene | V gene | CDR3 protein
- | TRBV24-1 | CATSDWAGAAFF
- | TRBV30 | CACPLRGTNTEAFF
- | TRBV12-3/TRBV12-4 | CASTQFSVYGYTF
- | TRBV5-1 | CASSFGDISGNTIYF
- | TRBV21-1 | CASSIPGLAGGIAVLNGGEQFF
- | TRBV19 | CASSIRVSGNTIYF
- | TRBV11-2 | CASSLLGPGATNEKLFF
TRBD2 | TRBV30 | CAWSVLTSGRAGYNEQFF
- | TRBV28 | CASSLSGESNYGYTF
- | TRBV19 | CASSRQRNTGELFF
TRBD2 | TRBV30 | CAWKLAGPTYTDTQYF
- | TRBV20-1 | CSASLQTKNTEAFF
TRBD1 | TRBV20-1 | CSGSSGTGANEQYF
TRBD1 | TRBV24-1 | CATSEGTGLDYTF
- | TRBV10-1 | CASGSGVNEQFF
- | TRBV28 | CASCPPSVTEAFF
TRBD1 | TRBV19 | CASSTLTGWDTEAFF
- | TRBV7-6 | CASSPRDNKNEQFF
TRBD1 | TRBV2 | CASSPGQGGNQPQHF
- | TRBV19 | CASSIQAENTEAFF
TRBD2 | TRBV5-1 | CASRSGTSGLTDTQYF
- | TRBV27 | CASSLVGNTGELFF
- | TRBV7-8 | CASSFSGLPDTQYF
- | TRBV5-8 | CASSSQGNTEAFF
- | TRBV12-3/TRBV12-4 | CASSLGGRDGYTF
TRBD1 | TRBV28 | CASTTGGGQTNEKLFF
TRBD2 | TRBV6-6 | CASSPSGSSAYEQYF
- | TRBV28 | CASTGSGDQPQHF
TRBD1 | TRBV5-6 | CASSPRTGVNTEAFF
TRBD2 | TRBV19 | CASSVLAELTDTQYF